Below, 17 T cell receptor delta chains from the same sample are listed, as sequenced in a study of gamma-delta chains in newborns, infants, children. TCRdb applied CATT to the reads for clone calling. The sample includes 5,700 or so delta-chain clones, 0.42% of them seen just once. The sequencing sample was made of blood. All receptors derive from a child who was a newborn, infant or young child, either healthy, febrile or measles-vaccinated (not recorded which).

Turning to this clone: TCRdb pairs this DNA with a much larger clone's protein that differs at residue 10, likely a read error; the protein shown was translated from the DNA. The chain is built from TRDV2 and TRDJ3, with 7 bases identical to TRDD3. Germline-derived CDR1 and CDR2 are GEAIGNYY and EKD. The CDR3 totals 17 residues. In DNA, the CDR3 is TGTGCCTGCTGGGGGGTCGCAAGCTCCAGGGACACCCGACAGATGTTTTTC. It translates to CACWGVASSRDTRQMFF.

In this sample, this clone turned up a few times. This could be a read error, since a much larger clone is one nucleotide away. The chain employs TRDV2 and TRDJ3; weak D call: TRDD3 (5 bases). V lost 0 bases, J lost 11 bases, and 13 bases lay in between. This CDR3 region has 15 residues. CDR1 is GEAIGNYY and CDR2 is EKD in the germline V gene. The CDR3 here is CACDTVGPNARQMFF. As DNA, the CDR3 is TGTGCCTGTGACACCGTGGGGCCTAACGCCCGACAGATGTTTTTC.

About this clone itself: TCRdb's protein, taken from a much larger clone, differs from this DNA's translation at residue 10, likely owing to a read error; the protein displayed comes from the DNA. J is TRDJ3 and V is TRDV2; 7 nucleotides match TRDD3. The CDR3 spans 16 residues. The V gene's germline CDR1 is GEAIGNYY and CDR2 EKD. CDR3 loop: CACDGIPSWGTRQMFF. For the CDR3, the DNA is TGTGCCTGTGACGGGATACCCTCCTGGGGCACCCGACAGATGTTTTTC.

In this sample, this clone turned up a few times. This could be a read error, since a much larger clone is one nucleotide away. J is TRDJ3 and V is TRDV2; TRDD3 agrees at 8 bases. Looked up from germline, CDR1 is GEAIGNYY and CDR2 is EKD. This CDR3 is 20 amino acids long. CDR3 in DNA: TGTGCCTGTGACACCTGGGGGATGGTCTCCAGCTCCTGGGACATCCGACAGATGTTTTTC. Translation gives CACDTWGMVSSSWDIRQMFF.

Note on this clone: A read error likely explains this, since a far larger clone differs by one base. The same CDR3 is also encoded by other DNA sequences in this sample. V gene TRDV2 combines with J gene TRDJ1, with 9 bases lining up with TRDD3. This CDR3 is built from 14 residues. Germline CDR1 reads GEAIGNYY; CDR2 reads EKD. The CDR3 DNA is TGCGCCTGTGACACCTGGGGGATGACAGATAAACTCATCTTT. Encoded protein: CACDTWGMTDKLIF.

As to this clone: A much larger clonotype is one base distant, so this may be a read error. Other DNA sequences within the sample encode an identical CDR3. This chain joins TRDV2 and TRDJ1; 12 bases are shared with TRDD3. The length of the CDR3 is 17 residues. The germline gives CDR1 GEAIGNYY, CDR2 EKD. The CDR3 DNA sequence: TGCGCCTGTGACCGTCTGGGGGATACGGAGTACACCGATAAACTCATCTTT. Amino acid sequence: CACDRLGDTEYTDKLIF.

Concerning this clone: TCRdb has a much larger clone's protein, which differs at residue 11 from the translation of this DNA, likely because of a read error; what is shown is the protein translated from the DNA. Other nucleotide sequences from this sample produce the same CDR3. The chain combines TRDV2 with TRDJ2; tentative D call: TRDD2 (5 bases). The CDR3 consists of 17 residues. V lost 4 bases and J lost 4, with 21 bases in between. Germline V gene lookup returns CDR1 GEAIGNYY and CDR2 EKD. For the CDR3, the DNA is TGTGCCTGTGATACCTCTAGGTCTCACCCTTCGACAGCACAACTCTTCTTT. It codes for CACDTSRSHPSTAQLFF.

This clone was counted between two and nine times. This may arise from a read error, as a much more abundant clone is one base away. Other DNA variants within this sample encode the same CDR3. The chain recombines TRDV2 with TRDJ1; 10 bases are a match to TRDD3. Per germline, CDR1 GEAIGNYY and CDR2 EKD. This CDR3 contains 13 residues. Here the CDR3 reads CACDTGGFDKLIF. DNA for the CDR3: TGTGCTTGTGACACTGGGGGATTCGATAAACTCATCTTT.

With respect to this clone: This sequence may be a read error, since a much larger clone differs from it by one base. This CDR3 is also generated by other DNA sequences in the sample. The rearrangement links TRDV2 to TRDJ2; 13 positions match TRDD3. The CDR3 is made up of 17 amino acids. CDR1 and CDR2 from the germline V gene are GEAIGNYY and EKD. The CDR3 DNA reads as TGTGCCTGTGACAGTACTGGGGGATACGCTTTGACCGCACAACTCTTCTTT. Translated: CACDSTGGYALTAQLFF.

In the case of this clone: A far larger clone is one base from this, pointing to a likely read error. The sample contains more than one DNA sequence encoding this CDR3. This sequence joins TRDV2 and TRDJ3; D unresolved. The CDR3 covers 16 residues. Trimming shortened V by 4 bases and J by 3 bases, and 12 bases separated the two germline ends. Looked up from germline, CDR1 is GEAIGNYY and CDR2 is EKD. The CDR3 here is CACDSLLNWDTRQMFF. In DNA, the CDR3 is TGTGCCTGTGATTCTCTACTGAACTGGGACACCCGACAGATGTTTTTC.

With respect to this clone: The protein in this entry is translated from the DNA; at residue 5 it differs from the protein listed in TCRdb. The CDR3 region has the DNA TGTGCCTTTACGGGGGGTGGGGGAGCTTTGACAGCACAACTCTTCTTT. It translates to CAFTGGGGALTAQLFF. The chain employs TRDV3 and TRDJ2, with 7 bases that match TRDD3. This CDR3 comprises 16 residues. With 1 base clipped from V and 0 bases from J, the junction kept 8 bases outside the gene matches. Germline CDR1 and CDR2: TVYSNPD and GDNSRS (reference sequence).

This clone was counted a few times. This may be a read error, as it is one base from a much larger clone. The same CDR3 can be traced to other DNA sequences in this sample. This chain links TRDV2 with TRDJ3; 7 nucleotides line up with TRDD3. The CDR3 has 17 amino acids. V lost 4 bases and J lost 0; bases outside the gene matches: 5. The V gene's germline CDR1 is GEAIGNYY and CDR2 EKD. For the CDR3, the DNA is TGTGCCTGTGAGTACTGGGGAAGCTCCTGGGACACCCGACAGATGTTTTTC. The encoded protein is CACEYWGSSWDTRQMFF.

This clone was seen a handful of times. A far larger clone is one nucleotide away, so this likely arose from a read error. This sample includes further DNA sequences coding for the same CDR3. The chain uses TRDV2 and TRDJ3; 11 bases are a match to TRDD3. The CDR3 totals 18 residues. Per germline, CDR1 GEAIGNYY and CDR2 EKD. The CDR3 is CACDILGDISWDTRQMFF. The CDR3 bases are TGTGCCTGCGACATACTGGGGGATATTTCCTGGGACACCCGACAGATGTTTTTC.

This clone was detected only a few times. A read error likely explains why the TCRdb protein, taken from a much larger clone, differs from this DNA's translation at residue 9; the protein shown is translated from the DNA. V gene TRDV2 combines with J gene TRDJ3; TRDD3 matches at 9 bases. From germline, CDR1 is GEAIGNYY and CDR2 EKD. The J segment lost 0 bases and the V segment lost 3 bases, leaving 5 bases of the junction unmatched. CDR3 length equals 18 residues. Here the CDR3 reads CACDVLGENSWDTRQMFF. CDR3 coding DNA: TGTGCCTGTGACGTACTGGGGGAGAACTCCTGGGACACCCGACAGATGTTTTTC.

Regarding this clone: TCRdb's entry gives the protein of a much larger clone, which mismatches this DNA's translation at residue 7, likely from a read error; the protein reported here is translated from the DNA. CDR3 sequence: CACDTWRQSSWDTRQMFF. DNA of the CDR3: TGTGCCTGTGACACCTGGAGACAAAGCTCCTGGGACACCCGACAGATGTTTTTC. V usage is TRDV2 and J usage is TRDJ3; D ambiguous. Germline CDR1 GEAIGNYY, CDR2 EKD. Between the trimmed V and J ends, which lost 0 bases and 0 bases, there was a span of 11 bases. This CDR3 is built from 18 residues.

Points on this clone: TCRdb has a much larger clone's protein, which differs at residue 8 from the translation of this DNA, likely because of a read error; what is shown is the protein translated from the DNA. Here the CDR3 DNA reads TGTGCCTGTACCCGGCTGGTGCTCAGCTCCTGGGACACCCGACAGATGTTTTTC. Encoded protein: CACTRLVLSSWDTRQMFF. This sequence joins TRDV2 and TRDJ3; D call uncertain. CDR3 size: 18 residues. Germline CDR1 reads GEAIGNYY; CDR2 reads EKD. With 6 bases removed from V and 0 bases from J, the gap between germline ends came to 17 bases.

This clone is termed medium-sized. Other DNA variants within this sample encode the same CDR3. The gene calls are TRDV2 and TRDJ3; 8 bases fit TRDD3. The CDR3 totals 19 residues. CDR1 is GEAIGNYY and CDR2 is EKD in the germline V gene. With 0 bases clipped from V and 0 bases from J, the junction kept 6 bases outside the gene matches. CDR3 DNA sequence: TGTGCCTGTGACACCTGGGGGATCGAGAGCTCCTGGGACACCCGACAGATGTTTTTC. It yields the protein CACDTWGIESSWDTRQMFF.